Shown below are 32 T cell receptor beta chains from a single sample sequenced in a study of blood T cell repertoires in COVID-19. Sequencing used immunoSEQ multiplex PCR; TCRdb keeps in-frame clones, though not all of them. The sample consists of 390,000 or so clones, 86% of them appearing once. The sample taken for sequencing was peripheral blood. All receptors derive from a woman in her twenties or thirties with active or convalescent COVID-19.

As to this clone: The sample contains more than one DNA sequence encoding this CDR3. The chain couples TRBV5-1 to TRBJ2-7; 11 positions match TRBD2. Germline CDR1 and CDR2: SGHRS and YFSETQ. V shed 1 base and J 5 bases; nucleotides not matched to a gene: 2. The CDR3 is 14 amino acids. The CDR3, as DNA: TGCGCCAGCAGCTTGACTAGCGGGAGCAACGAGCAGTACTTC. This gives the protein CASSLTSGSNEQYF.

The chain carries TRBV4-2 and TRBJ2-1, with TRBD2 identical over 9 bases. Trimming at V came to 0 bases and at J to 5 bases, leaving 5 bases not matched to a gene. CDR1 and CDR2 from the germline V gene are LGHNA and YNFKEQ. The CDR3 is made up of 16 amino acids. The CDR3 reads CASSQDMAGGNNEQFF. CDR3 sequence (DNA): TGTGCCAGCAGCCAAGATATGGCGGGAGGGAACAATGAGCAGTTCTTC.

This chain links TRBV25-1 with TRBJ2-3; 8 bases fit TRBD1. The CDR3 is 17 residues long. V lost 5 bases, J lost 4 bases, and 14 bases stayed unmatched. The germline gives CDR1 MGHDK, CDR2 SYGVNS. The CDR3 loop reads CASSPFGRTGLPDTQYF. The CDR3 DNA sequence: TGTGCCAGCAGTCCCTTTGGCCGGACAGGGCTTCCAGATACGCAGTATTTT. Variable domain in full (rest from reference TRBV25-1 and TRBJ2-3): EADIYQTPRYLVIGTGKKITLECSQTMGHDKMYWYQQDPGMELHLIHYSYGVNSTEKGDLSSESTVSRIRTEHFPLTLESARPSHTSQYLCASSPFGRTGLPDTQYFGPGTRLTVL.

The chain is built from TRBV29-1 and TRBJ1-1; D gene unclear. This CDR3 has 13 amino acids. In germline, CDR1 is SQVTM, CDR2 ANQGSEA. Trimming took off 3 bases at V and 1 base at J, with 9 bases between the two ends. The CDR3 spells CSVDGQPNTEAFF. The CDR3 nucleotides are TGCAGCGTTGATGGGCAGCCGAACACTGAAGCTTTCTTT.

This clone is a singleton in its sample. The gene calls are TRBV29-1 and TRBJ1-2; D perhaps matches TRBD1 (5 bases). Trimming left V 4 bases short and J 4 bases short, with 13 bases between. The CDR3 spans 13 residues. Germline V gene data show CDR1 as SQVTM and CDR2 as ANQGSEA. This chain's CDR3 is CSVAAGLGYGYTF. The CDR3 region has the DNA TGCAGCGTTGCGGCGGGACTTGGCTATGGCTACACCTTC.

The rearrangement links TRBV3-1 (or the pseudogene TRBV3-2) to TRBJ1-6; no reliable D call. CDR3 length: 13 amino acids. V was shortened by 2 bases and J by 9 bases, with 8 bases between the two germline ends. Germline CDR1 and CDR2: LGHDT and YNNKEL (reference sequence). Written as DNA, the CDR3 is TGTGCCAGCAGCCAACGAGGTTTTTCACCCCTCCACTTT. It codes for CASSQRGFSPLHF.

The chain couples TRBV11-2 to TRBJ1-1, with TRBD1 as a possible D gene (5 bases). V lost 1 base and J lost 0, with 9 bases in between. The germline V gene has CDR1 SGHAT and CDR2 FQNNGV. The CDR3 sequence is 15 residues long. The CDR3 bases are TGTGCCAGCAGCTTAGTACAGGATTTGAACACTGAAGCTTTCTTT. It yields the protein CASSLVQDLNTEAFF.

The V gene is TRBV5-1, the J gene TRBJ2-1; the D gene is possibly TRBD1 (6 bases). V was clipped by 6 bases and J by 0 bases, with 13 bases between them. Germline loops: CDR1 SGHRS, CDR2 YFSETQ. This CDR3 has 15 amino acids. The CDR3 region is CASTPGANSYNEQFF. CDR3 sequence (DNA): TGCGCCAGCACCCCAGGGGCAAACTCCTACAATGAGCAGTTCTTC.

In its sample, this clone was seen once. In nucleotides, the CDR3 is TGTGCCCGGACATGGAGAAAGTTTTTAAATTGCTATAGCAATCAGCCCCAGCATTTT. Amino acid sequence: CARTWRKFLNCYSNQPQHF. The chain carries TRBV30 and TRBJ1-5; weak D call: TRBD1 (5 bases). The germline V and J ends were trimmed by 8 bases and 0 bases, with 29 bases remaining between them. Germline V gene sequence: CDR1 GTSNPN, CDR2 SVGIG (reference sequence). The CDR3 totals 19 residues.

CDR3 in DNA: TGTGCCAGCAGCTTAGATCCGGGACAGGGGGCGAGAAAACTGTTTTTT. It yields the protein CASSLDPGQGARKLFF. The chain uses TRBV11-2 and TRBJ1-4, with 12 positions matching TRBD1. This CDR3 has 16 amino acids. V dropped 0 bases and J dropped 10; count of bases not matched to a gene: 6. Germline V gene lookup returns CDR1 SGHAT and CDR2 FQNNGV. The full variable domain, its missing parts supplied by reference TRBV11-2 and TRBJ1-4, is EAGVAQSPRYKIIEKRQSVAFWCNPISGHATLYWYQQILGQGPKLLIQFQNNGVVDDSQLPKDRFSAERLKGVDSTLKIQPAKLEDSAVYLCASSLDPGQGARKLFFGSGTQLSVL.

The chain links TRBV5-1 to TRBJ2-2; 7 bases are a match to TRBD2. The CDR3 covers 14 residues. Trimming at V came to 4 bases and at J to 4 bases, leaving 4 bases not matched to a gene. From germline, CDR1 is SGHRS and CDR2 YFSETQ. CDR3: CASSGASGTGELFF. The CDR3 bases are TGCGCCAGCAGCGGTGCTAGCGGCACCGGGGAGCTGTTTTTT.

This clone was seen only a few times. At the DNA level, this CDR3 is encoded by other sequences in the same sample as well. This CDR3 reads CASSLDRVSGNTIYF. The CDR3 nucleotides are TGTGCCAGCAGCTTAGATCGGGTATCCGGAAACACCATATATTTT. The rearrangement joins TRBV11-2 to TRBJ1-3, with D hard to call. This CDR3 has 15 residues. Between the trimmed V and J ends, which lost 0 bases and 4 bases, there was a span of 10 bases. Germline loops: CDR1 SGHAT, CDR2 FQNNGV.

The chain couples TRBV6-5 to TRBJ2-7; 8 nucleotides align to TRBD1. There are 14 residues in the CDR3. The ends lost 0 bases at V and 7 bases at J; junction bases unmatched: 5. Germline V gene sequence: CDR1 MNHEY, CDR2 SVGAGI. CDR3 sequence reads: CASSYSTGVREQYF. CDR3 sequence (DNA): TGTGCCAGCAGTTACTCGACAGGGGTGCGGGAGCAGTACTTC.

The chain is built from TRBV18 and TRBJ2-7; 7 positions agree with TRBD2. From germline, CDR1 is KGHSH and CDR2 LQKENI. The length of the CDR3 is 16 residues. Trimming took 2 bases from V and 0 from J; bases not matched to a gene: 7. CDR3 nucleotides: TGTGCCAGCTCACCAATGGGAGGGCTTTACTCCTACGAGCAGTACTTC. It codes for CASSPMGGLYSYEQYF.

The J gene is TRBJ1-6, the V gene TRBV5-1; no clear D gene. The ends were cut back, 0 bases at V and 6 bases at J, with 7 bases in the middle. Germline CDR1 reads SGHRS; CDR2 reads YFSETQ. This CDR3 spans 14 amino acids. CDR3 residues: CASSLDLANSPLHF. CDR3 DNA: TGCGCCAGCAGCTTGGATCTGGCTAATTCACCCCTCCACTTT. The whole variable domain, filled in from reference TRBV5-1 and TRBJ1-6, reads KAGVTQTPRYLIKTRGQQVTLSCSPISGHRSVSWYQQTPGQGLQFLFEYFSETQRNKGNFPGRFSGRQFSNSRSEMNVSTLELGDSALYLCASSLDLANSPLHFGNGTRLTVT.

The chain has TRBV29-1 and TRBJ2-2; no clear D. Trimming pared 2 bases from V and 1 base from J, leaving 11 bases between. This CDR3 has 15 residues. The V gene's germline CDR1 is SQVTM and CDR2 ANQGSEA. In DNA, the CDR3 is TGCAGCGTTGAAAGACTTGATAAGAACACCGGGGAGCTGTTTTTT. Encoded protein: CSVERLDKNTGELFF.

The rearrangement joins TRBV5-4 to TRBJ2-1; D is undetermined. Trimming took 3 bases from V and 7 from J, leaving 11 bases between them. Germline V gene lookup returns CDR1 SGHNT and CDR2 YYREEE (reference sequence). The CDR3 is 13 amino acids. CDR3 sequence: CASSSRSLNEQFF. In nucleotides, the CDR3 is TGTGCCAGCAGCTCCCGTAGTTTAAATGAGCAGTTCTTC.

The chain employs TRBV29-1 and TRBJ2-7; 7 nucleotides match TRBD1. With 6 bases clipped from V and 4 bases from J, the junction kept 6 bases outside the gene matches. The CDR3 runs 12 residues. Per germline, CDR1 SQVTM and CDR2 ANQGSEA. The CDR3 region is CSVDSGGYEQYF. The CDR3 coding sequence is TGCAGCGTCGACTCAGGGGGTTACGAGCAGTACTTC.

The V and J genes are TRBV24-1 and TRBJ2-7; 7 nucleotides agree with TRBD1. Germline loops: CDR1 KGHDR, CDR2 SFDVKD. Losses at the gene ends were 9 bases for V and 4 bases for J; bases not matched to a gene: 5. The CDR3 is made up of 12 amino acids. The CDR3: CATDREWYEQYF. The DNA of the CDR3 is TGTGCCACCGACAGGGAATGGTACGAGCAGTACTTC.

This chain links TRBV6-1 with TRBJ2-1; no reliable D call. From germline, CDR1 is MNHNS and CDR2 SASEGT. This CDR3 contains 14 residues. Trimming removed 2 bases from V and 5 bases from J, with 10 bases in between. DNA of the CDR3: TGTGCCAGCAGTGAATCGTTGAGAAACAATGAGCAGTTCTTC. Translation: CASSESLRNNEQFF.

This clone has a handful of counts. CDR3 loop: CASSQDDGTGELFF. CDR3 nucleotide sequence: TGTGCCAGCAGCCAAGACGACGGGACCGGGGAGCTGTTTTTT. The V call is TRBV3-1 (or the pseudogene TRBV3-2), the J call TRBJ2-2; D ambiguous. CDR1 is LGHDT and CDR2 is YNNKEL in the germline V gene (reference sequence). The CDR3 has 14 residues. V gave up 0 bases and J gave up 5 bases, with 7 bases separating them.

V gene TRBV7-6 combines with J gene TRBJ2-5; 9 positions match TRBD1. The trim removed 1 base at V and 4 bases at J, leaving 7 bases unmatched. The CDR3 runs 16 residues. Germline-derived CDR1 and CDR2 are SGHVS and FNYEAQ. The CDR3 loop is CASSLGTGELPETQYF. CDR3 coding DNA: TGTGCCAGCAGCTTAGGGACAGGGGAGTTACCAGAGACCCAGTACTTC. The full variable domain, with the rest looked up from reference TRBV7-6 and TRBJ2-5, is GAGVSQSPRYKVTKRGQDVALRCDPISGHVSLYWYRQALGQGPEFLTYFNYEAQQDKSGLPNDRFSAERPEGSISTLTIQRTEQRDSAMYRCASSLGTGELPETQYFGPGTRLLVL.

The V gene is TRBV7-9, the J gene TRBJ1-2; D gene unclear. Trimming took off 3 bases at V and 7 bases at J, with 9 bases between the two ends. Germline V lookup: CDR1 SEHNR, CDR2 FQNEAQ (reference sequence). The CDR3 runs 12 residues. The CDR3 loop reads CASSLREGGYTF. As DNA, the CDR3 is TGTGCCAGCAGCTTGAGGGAGGGTGGCTACACCTTC.

The CDR3 DNA follows: TGTGCCAGCAGCTTAGATTTAGCGGGGGCTCCCTACGAGCAGTACTTC. It translates to CASSLDLAGAPYEQYF. The chain uses TRBV7-6 and TRBJ2-7, with 9 bases fitting TRBD2. The V gene's germline CDR1 is SGHVS and CDR2 FNYEAQ. J gave up 2 bases and V 1 base, and 6 bases lay outside the gene matches. The CDR3 length is 16 residues.

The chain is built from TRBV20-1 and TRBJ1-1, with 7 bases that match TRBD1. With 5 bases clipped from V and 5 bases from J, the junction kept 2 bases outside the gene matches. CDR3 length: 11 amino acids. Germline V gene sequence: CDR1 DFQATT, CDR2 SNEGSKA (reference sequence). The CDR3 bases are TGCAGTGCTTTGACAGGGACTGAAGCTTTCTTT. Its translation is CSALTGTEAFF.

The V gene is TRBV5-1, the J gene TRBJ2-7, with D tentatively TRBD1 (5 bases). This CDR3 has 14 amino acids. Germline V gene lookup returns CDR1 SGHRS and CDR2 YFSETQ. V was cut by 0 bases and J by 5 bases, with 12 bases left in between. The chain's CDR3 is CASSLGTYHHEQYF. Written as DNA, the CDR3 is TGCGCCAGCAGCTTGGGGACATATCACCACGAGCAGTACTTC.

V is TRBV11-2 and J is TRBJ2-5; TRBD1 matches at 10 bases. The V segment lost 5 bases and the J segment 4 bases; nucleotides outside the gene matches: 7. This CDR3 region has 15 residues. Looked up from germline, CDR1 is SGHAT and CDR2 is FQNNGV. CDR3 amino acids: CASSALDRGTETQYF. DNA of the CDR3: TGTGCCAGCAGCGCCTTGGACAGGGGGACAGAGACCCAGTACTTC.

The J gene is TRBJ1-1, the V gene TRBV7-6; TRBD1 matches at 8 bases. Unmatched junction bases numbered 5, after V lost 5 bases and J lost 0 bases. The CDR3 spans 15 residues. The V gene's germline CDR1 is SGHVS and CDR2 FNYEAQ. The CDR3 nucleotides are TGTGCCAGCAGCCCCAGACAGGGGTTGAACACTGAAGCTTTCTTT. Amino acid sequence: CASSPRQGLNTEAFF.

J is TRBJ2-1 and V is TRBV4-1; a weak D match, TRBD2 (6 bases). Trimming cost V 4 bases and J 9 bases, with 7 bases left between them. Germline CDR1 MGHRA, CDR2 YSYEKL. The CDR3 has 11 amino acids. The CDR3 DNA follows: TGCGCCAGCAGCCGAGCGGGTGAGCAGTTCTTC. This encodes CASSRAGEQFF.

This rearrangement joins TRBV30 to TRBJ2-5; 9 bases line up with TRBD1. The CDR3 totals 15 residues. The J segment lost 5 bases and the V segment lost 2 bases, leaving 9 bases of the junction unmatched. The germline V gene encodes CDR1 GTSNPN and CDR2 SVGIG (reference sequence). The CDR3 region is CAWSPGTGMSETQYF. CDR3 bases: TGTGCCTGGAGTCCTGGGACAGGGATGTCGGAGACCCAGTACTTC.

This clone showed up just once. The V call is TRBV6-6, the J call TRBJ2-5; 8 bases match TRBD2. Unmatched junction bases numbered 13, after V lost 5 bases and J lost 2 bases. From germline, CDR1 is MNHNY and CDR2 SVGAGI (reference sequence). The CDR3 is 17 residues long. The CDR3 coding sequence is TGTGCCAGCAGTCTGAGACTAGCGTCGAGTAGGCAAGAGACCCAGTACTTC. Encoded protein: CASSLRLASSRQETQYF.

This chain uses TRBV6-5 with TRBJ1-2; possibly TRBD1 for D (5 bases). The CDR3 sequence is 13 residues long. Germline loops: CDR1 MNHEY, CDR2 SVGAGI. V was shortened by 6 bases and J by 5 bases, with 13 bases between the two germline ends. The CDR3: CASSLLGGYGYTF. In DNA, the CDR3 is TGTGCCAGCAGCCTATTGGGGGGGTATGGCTACACCTTC.